These 21 T cell receptor beta chains came from one sample sequenced in a study of cytomegalovirus exposure and HLA in healthy donors. Primers included in the PCR were 60 Vbeta and 13 Jbeta primers. Data came from immunoSEQ multiplex PCR; TCRdb stores just in-frame clones and leaves some out. The repertoire holds some 120,000 clones, over 60% seen once, with approximately 4.4% in the top ten. Input material: PBMCs. The receptor set was obtained from a man under 40 in good health and CMV-seropositive.

The V gene is TRBV7-2, the J gene TRBJ2-5; 8 bases are a match to TRBD1. Germline trimming cut 3 bases from V and 5 bases from J; bases unmatched to any gene: 5. CDR1 is SGHTA and CDR2 is FQGNSA in the germline V gene. The CDR3 is 14 residues long. The CDR3 bases are TGTGCCAGCAGCTTTGACAGGGGACGGGAGACCCAGTACTTC. Amino acid sequence: CASSFDRGRETQYF.

J is TRBJ2-1 and V is TRBV5-1; TRBD2 matches 10 bases. Losses at the gene ends were 0 bases for V and 8 bases for J; bases not matched to a gene: 5. Germline values: CDR1 SGHRS, CDR2 YFSETQ. The CDR3 spans 15 residues. The chain's CDR3 is CASSLGSGGKDEQFF. CDR3 DNA: TGCGCCAGCAGCTTGGGTAGCGGGGGGAAGGATGAGCAGTTCTTC.

This clone was seen a handful of times. The DNA of the CDR3 is TGCGCCAGCAGCTTGGAATCGACAGGGTGGTACACTGAAGCTTTCTTT. Translated, it gives CASSLESTGWYTEAFF. The chain recombines TRBV5-1 with TRBJ1-1, with 7 bases identical to TRBD1. This CDR3 is 16 amino acids long. The V and J ends lost 0 bases and 3 bases, in that order; junction bases with no gene match: 8. The germline V gene has CDR1 SGHRS and CDR2 YFSETQ. Looking up the rest from reference TRBV5-1 and TRBJ1-1 gives the full variable domain: KAGVTQTPRYLIKTRGQQVTLSCSPISGHRSVSWYQQTPGQGLQFLFEYFSETQRNKGNFPGRFSGRQFSNSRSEMNVSTLELGDSALYLCASSLESTGWYTEAFFGQGTRLTVV.

The V gene is TRBV4-1, the J gene TRBJ2-3; D remains unclear. CDR3 length equals 17 residues. The germline gives CDR1 MGHRA, CDR2 YSYEKL. Trimming removed 4 bases at V and 0 bases at J, with 17 bases between. The CDR3 DNA sequence: TGCGCCAGCAGCCCAAAATCACTTTCGGTTAGCACAGATACGCAGTATTTT. This gives the protein CASSPKSLSVSTDTQYF.

This chain connects TRBV6-6 to TRBJ1-5; D uncertain. Germline CDR1 reads MNHNY; CDR2 reads SVGAGI (reference sequence). The V end was cut by 4 bases, the J end by 7 bases, with 11 bases between. The CDR3 length is 13 residues. The CDR3 here is CASSWAGPQPQHF. CDR3 sequence (DNA): TGTGCCAGCAGTTGGGCCGGCCCCCAGCCCCAGCATTTT.

The V and J genes are TRBV7-9 and TRBJ2-5; TRBD1 agrees at 7 bases. The J call may be in error: the DNA end matches TRBJ2-7 better. The CDR3 extends over 14 amino acids. CDR1 SEHNR and CDR2 FQNEAQ come from the germline V gene (reference sequence). The CDR3 protein is CASSFGRGSYEQYF. The CDR3, as DNA: TGTGCCAGCAGCTTCGGCAGGGGGAGTTACGAGCAGTACTTC.

This clone occurred once. J is TRBJ1-6 and V is TRBV6-5, with a weak D call TRBD1 (6 bases). This CDR3 has 15 residues. CDR1 and CDR2 (germline): MNHEY, SVGAGI. V shed 4 bases and J shed 2 bases, with 9 bases lying between them. The CDR3 here is CASSLQGTYNSPLHF. Here the CDR3 DNA reads TGTGCCAGCAGTTTACAGGGTACCTATAATTCACCCCTCCACTTT.

This sequence joins TRBV14 and TRBJ1-1, with D possibly being TRBD1 (6 bases). Germline V lookup: CDR1 SGHDN, CDR2 FVKESK. This CDR3 spans 18 amino acids. Trimming stripped 1 base from V and 0 bases from J, with 18 bases between. CDR3 protein: CASSQGVYGQPMNTEAFF. The CDR3 DNA sequence: TGTGCCAGCAGCCAAGGAGTCTATGGACAGCCGATGAACACTGAAGCTTTCTTT.

The chain is built from TRBV7-2 and TRBJ2-1; D not certain. V lost 5 bases, J lost 0 bases, and 11 bases lay in between. Germline-derived CDR1 and CDR2 are SGHTA and FQGNSA. This CDR3 comprises 15 residues. The CDR3 protein is CASSPLAGSYNEQFF. The CDR3, as DNA: TGTGCCAGCAGCCCTTTGGCAGGCTCCTACAATGAGCAGTTCTTC.

The V gene is TRBV6-5, the J gene TRBJ2-7; 7 bases agree with TRBD1. Trimming cost V 5 bases and J 3 bases; bases outside gene matches: 7. The length of the CDR3 is 14 residues. Germline V gives CDR1 MNHEY, CDR2 SVGAGI. The chain's CDR3 is CASSPRTGLYEQYF. The CDR3 DNA sequence: TGTGCCAGCAGTCCGCGGACAGGTCTCTACGAGCAGTACTTC.

The rearrangement links TRBV5-1 to TRBJ1-1, with TRBD1 matching 9 bases. The germline V gene has CDR1 SGHRS and CDR2 YFSETQ. With V trimmed by 4 bases and J by 2 bases, 6 bases remained unmatched. The CDR3 length is 15 residues. The CDR3 DNA reads as TGCGCCAGCAGCCCAGGGGACAGGGCTAACACTGAAGCTTTCTTT. Its protein is CASSPGDRANTEAFF.

The chain links TRBV5-1 to TRBJ1-3; tentatively, D is TRBD1 (6 bases). Germline V lookup: CDR1 SGHRS, CDR2 YFSETQ. This CDR3 is 16 amino acids long. The V and J ends lost 0 bases and 0 bases respectively, with 10 bases between them. The CDR3: CASSLDRASSGNTIYF. In DNA, the CDR3 is TGCGCCAGCAGCTTGGACAGGGCGAGCTCTGGAAACACCATATATTTT.

This clone was detected a few times. The V call is TRBV13, the J call TRBJ1-1, with D unclear. This CDR3 region has 15 residues. The V gene's germline CDR1 is PRHDT and CDR2 FYEKMQ (reference sequence). V was trimmed by 5 bases and J by 1 base, leaving 14 bases between them. The CDR3 region is CASSPRMARNTEAFF. CDR3 nucleotide sequence: TGTGCCAGCAGCCCCCGTATGGCCCGGAACACTGAAGCTTTCTTT.

The table lists this clone with a few counts. This chain connects TRBV10-3 to TRBJ2-7, with D maybe TRBD1 (5 bases). The V end was cut by 10 bases, the J end by 5 bases, with 21 bases between. The CDR3 spans 14 residues. CDR1 and CDR2 from the germline V gene are ENHRY and SYGVKD. As DNA, the CDR3 is TGTGCCACCCACCCCGCAGGGTCCAACCACGAGCAGTACTTC. Translated: CATHPAGSNHEQYF.

The chain is built from TRBV10-2 and TRBJ2-3; 8 bases fit TRBD2. Per the germline V gene, CDR1 is WSHSY and CDR2 is SAAADI. V was pared by 6 bases and J by 6 bases, with 5 bases of the junction left unmatched. The CDR3 extends over 13 amino acids. Here the CDR3 reads CASRGTRDDTQYF. The CDR3, as DNA: TGCGCCAGCAGAGGGACTAGAGATGATACGCAGTATTTT.

The V call is TRBV28, the J call TRBJ1-2; possible D gene TRBD1, 6 bases. The length of the CDR3 is 13 residues. Germline CDR1 and CDR2: MDHEN and SYDVKM. V dropped 5 bases and J dropped 8 bases, with 15 bases sitting between them. The CDR3 region is CASSPPQGRGYTF. CDR3 sequence (DNA): TGTGCCAGCAGTCCCCCCCAGGGGCGCGGCTACACCTTC.

The V call is TRBV5-8, the J call TRBJ1-5, with 7 nucleotides matching TRBD1. The germline CDR1 and CDR2 sequences are SGHTS and YDEGEE. V was clipped by 4 bases and J by 0 bases; unmatched bases: 7. This CDR3 is 16 amino acids long. The CDR3 loop reads CASSLGQSYSNQPQHF. DNA for the CDR3: TGTGCCAGCAGCCTGGGACAGTCCTATAGCAATCAGCCCCAGCATTTT.

V gene TRBV5-1 combines with J gene TRBJ2-1, with 10 bases matching TRBD2. The CDR3 covers 15 residues. With V trimmed by 4 bases and J by 5 bases, 6 bases remained unmatched. The germline CDR1 and CDR2 sequences are SGHRS and YFSETQ. CDR3 DNA sequence: TGCGCCAGCAGCCCCCGGACTAGCGGTAACAATGAGCAGTTCTTC. Translating gives CASSPRTSGNNEQFF.

This clone was picked up a small number of times. The V and J genes are TRBV7-9 and TRBJ2-3; 8 nucleotides line up with TRBD1. This CDR3 spans 16 amino acids. With V trimmed by 5 bases and J by 8 bases, 15 bases remained unmatched. Germline lookup yields CDR1 SEHNR and CDR2 FQNEAQ (reference sequence). This CDR3 reads CASSPQTGESTSTQYF. For the CDR3, the DNA is TGTGCCAGCAGCCCACAGACAGGGGAGAGCACAAGTACGCAGTATTTT.

The chain links TRBV5-1 to TRBJ2-5; TRBD1 aligns across 7 bases. This CDR3 comprises 13 residues. Germline V gene lookup returns CDR1 SGHRS and CDR2 YFSETQ. V dropped 7 bases and J dropped 1; count of bases not matched to a gene: 4. The CDR3 region is CASWTGSQETQYF. Written as DNA, the CDR3 is TGCGCCAGCTGGACAGGCTCCCAAGAGACCCAGTACTTC.

The rearrangement links TRBV13 to TRBJ2-7, with 8 bases fitting TRBD1. Germline V gene data show CDR1 as PRHDT and CDR2 as FYEKMQ (reference sequence). Germline trimming cut 5 bases from V and 4 bases from J; bases unmatched to any gene: 13. The CDR3 runs 16 residues. CDR3 sequence (DNA): TGTGCCAGCAGCCCAGACCCCGGAACAGGGGGTTACGAGCAGTACTTC. It specifies CASSPDPGTGGYEQYF.